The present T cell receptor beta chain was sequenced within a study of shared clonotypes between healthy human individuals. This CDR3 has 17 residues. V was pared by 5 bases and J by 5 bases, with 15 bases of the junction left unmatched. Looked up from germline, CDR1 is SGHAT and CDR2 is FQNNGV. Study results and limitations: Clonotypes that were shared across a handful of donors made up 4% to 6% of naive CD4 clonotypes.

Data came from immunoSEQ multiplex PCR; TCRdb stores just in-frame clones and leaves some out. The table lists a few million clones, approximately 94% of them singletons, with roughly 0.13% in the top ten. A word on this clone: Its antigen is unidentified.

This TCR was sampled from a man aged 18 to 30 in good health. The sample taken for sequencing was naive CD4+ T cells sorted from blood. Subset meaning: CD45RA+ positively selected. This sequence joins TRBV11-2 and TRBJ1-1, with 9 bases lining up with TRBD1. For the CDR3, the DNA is TGTGCCAGCAGCCAAAGGGGTTCCGGGACAGGGCGAACTGAAGCTTTCTTT. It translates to CASSQRGSGTGRTEAFF.